The 19 T cell receptor beta chains in this list originate from one sample, sequenced in a study of OX40 agonist ivuxolimab in advanced cancers. The method was immunoSEQ multiplex PCR; TCRdb's version includes in-frame clones alone and lacks a portion of them. In the table there are around 46,000 clones, about 91% of which are singletons. Sample: CD4+ or CD8+ T cells sorted from blood, taken in a trial of the OX40 agonist ivuxolimab. Source of these receptors: an adult with an advanced solid tumor such as melanoma, head and neck, liver or kidney cancer.

J is TRBJ2-3 and V is TRBV27, with no clear D. This CDR3 spans 14 amino acids. Germline CDR1 MNHEY, CDR2 SMNVEV (reference sequence). The V end was cut by 0 bases, the J end by 1 base, with 5 bases between. The CDR3 DNA reads TGTGCCAGCAGTTTATCGCGGCGCACAGATACGCAGTATTTT. This codes for CASSLSRRTDTQYF.

This sequence joins TRBV9 and TRBJ1-3, with 7 bases fitting TRBD1. This CDR3 has 15 residues. Germline-derived CDR1 and CDR2 are SGDLS and YYNGEE. J lost 2 bases, V lost 0 bases, and 2 bases had no gene match. As DNA, the CDR3 is TGTGCCAGCAGCGTAGAGGGGGCGACTGGAAACACCATATATTTT. It specifies CASSVEGATGNTIYF.

The genes are TRBV7-2 and TRBJ1-1; TRBD1 might be the D (6 bases). The CDR3 length is 15 residues. Trimming cost V 3 bases and J 1 base, with 12 bases left between them. The V gene's germline CDR1 is SGHTA and CDR2 FQGNSA. The CDR3 nucleotides are TGTGCCAGCAGCTTGCAGGGGACCCAGAACACTGAAGCTTTCTTT. It yields the protein CASSLQGTQNTEAFF.

J is TRBJ1-4 and V is TRBV19; 8 bases are a match to TRBD1. The CDR3 length is 16 residues. V shed 6 bases, J shed 8 bases, and the junction held 14 bases outside the gene matches. Germline V gene sequence: CDR1 LNHDA, CDR2 SQIVND (reference sequence). In DNA form, the CDR3 reads TGTGCCAGTAGGGCGGGATTCGGACAGGGCGGCGAAAAACTGTTTTTT. It encodes CASRAGFGQGGEKLFF.

The CDR3 DNA sequence: TGCGCCAGCAGCCAAGATTTGCCGCTTAGCTCCTACAATGAGCAGTTCTTC. Translated: CASSQDLPLSSYNEQFF. The genes are TRBV4-3 and TRBJ2-1, with D unclear. V was shortened by 0 bases and J by 0 bases, with 12 bases between the two germline ends. Germline CDR1 is LGHNA and CDR2 is YSLEER. CDR3 length: 17 amino acids.

The chain employs TRBV7-9 and TRBJ1-1; D might be TRBD1 (5 bases). The germline V gene encodes CDR1 SEHNR and CDR2 FQNEAQ (reference sequence). V was pared by 1 base and J by 5 bases, with 11 bases between. The CDR3 has 14 amino acids. Here the CDR3 DNA reads TGTGCCAGCAGCTTAGTAGGGGACGGGACTGAAGCTTTCTTT. This encodes CASSLVGDGTEAFF. Full variable domain (rest looked up from reference TRBV7-9 and TRBJ1-1): DTGVSQNPRHKITKRGQNVTFRCDPISEHNRLYWYRQTLGQGPEFLTYFQNEAQLEKSRLLSDRFSAERPKGSFSTLEIQRTEQGDSAMYLCASSLVGDGTEAFFGQGTRLTVV.

The J gene is TRBJ2-1, the V gene TRBV19, with TRBD2 matching 11 bases. CDR1 and CDR2 from the germline V gene are LNHDA and SQIVND (reference sequence). The CDR3 is made up of 18 amino acids. J was trimmed by 0 bases and V by 6 bases; bases with no gene match: 10. The CDR3 sequence: CASSSGTSGPSSYNEQFF. The DNA for the CDR3 is TGTGCCAGTAGCTCCGGGACTAGCGGACCTAGCTCCTACAATGAGCAGTTCTTC.

The gene calls are TRBV19 and TRBJ1-5; D gene ambiguous. The CDR3 is 13 residues long. The germline V gene encodes CDR1 LNHDA and CDR2 SQIVND (reference sequence). The germline V and J ends were trimmed by 7 bases and 2 bases, with 9 bases remaining between them. The CDR3 coding sequence is TGTGCCAGTACCTTAACAGGCAATCAGCCCCAGCATTTT. Protein: CASTLTGNQPQHF.

The rearrangement uses TRBV4-1 and TRBJ1-1; 9 bases are shared with TRBD1. The CDR3 runs to 16 residues. With V trimmed by 4 bases and J by 1 base, 7 bases remained unmatched. Germline V gives CDR1 MGHRA, CDR2 YSYEKL. For the CDR3, the DNA is TGCGCCAGCAGCCCCGGACAGGGGCAGGAGAACACTGAAGCTTTCTTT. This translates into CASSPGQGQENTEAFF.

V is TRBV30 and J is TRBJ1-6; 8 bases are shared with TRBD1. CDR3 length: 14 residues. Trimming removed 4 bases from V and 9 bases from J; junction bases left unmatched: 8. CDR1 is GTSNPN and CDR2 is SVGIG in the germline V gene (reference sequence). CDR3 sequence (DNA): TGTGCCTGGACTTCCGGACAGGGTGGTTCACCCCTCCACTTT. Translating it yields CAWTSGQGGSPLHF.

The genes are TRBV9 and TRBJ1-4; TRBD1 is a possible D gene (6 bases). Germline CDR1 and CDR2: SGDLS and YYNGEE. Trimming shortened V by 3 bases and J by 6 bases, and 12 bases separated the two germline ends. The CDR3 length is 14 residues. The CDR3, as DNA: TGTGCCAGCAGCGGGGACACTAACCATGAAAAACTGTTTTTT. Protein: CASSGDTNHEKLFF.

The chain links TRBV27 to TRBJ2-7; 10 bases line up with TRBD2. The V gene's germline CDR1 is MNHEY and CDR2 SMNVEV (reference sequence). V shed 1 base and J 3 bases; nucleotides not matched to a gene: 3. The CDR3 is 15 residues long. The CDR3 protein is CASSLYTSGNYEQYF. CDR3 coding DNA: TGTGCCAGCAGTTTATATACTAGCGGGAACTACGAGCAGTACTTC.

This chain uses TRBV27 with TRBJ2-3; 11 bases are shared with TRBD2. From germline, CDR1 is MNHEY and CDR2 SMNVEV (reference sequence). The CDR3 spans 17 residues. V shed 5 bases, J shed 2 bases, and the junction held 9 bases outside the gene matches. The CDR3 nucleotides read TGTGCCAGCAGTGAACCCCAACTAGCGGGAGTCACAGATACGCAGTATTTT. This codes for CASSEPQLAGVTDTQYF.

The chain carries TRBV2 and TRBJ1-2, with D hard to call. Per the germline V gene, CDR1 is SNHLY and CDR2 is FYNNEI. CDR3 length equals 12 residues. Trimming cost V 7 bases and J 2 bases, with 8 bases left between them. This CDR3 reads CASIAGNYGYTF. As DNA, the CDR3 is TGTGCCAGCATTGCTGGGAACTATGGCTACACCTTC.

This sequence joins TRBV9 and TRBJ2-5; 7 positions match TRBD2. The V segment lost 3 bases and the J segment 5 bases; nucleotides outside the gene matches: 4. CDR3 length equals 13 residues. Germline loops: CDR1 SGDLS, CDR2 YYNGEE. The CDR3 loop reads CASSDGLVETQYF. The CDR3 coding sequence is TGTGCCAGCAGCGACGGACTAGTGGAGACCCAGTACTTC.

CDR3 in DNA: TGTGCCAGCAGTCCCACCCTGGGACTAGCGGAAGAGACCCAGTACTTC. Its protein product is CASSPTLGLAEETQYF. The chain links TRBV27 to TRBJ2-5, with TRBD2 matching over 11 bases. Germline lookup yields CDR1 MNHEY and CDR2 SMNVEV (reference sequence). The V and J ends lost 5 bases and 3 bases, in that order; junction bases with no gene match: 8. The CDR3 has 16 amino acids.

The chain recombines TRBV6-8 with TRBJ2-7, with 8 positions matching TRBD1. With V trimmed by 11 bases and J by 2 bases, 14 bases remained unmatched. The CDR3 covers 15 residues. CDR1 and CDR2 (germline): MNHGY, SAAAGT. Written as DNA, the CDR3 is TGTGCCGGCACTAATCAGGGGGCGCATCCCTACGAGCAGTACTTC. Its translation is CAGTNQGAHPYEQYF.

V is TRBV7-6 and J is TRBJ2-1, with 10 bases identical to TRBD2. V lost 6 bases and J lost 10; bases outside the gene matches: 6. CDR1 SGHVS and CDR2 FNYEAQ come from the germline V gene. CDR3 length equals 13 residues. The CDR3, as DNA: TGTGCCAGCAGACTAACACTAGCGGGAGAGCAGTTCTTC. It codes for CASRLTLAGEQFF.

The CDR3 region has the DNA TGTGCCAGCAGTGAAGCCGGGACTAATCAGCCCCAGCATTTT. It translates to CASSEAGTNQPQHF. The chain is built from TRBV6-1 and TRBJ1-5; D might be TRBD1 (5 bases). There are 14 residues in the CDR3. In germline, CDR1 is MNHNS, CDR2 SASEGT. Trimming took 0 bases from V and 4 from J, leaving 7 bases between them.